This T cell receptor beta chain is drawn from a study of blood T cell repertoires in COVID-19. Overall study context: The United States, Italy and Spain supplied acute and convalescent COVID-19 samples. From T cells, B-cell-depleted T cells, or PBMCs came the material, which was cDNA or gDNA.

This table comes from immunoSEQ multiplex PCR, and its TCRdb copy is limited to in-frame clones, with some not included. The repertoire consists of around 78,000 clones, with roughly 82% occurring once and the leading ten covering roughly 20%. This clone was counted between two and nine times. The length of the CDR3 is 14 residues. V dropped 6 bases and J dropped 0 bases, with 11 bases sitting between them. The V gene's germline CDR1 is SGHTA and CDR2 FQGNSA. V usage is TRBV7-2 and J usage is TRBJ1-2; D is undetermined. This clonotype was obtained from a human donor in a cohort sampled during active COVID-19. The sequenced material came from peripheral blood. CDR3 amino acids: CASRPREANYGYTF. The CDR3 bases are TGTGCCAGCAGGCCAAGGGAGGCTAACTATGGCTACACCTTC.